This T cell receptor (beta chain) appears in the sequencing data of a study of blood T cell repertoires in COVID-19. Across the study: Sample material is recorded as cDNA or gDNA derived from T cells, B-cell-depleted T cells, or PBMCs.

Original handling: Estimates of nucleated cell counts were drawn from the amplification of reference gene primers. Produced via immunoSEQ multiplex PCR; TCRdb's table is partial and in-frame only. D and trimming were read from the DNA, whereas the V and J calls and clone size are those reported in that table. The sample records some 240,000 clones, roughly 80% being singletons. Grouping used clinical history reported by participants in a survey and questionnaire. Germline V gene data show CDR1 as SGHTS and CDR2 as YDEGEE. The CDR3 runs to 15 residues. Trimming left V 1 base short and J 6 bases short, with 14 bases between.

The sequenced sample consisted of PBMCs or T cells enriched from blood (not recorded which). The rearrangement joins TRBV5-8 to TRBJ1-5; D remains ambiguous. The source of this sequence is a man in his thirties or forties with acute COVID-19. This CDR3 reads CASSLTRRGSQPQHF. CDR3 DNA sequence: TGTGCCAGCAGCTTGACGCGTCGGGGAAGTCAGCCCCAGCATTTT.